Included here is one TCR beta chain sequence, with context. The table came from immunoSEQ multiplex PCR; TCRdb's copy has only in-frame clones and leaves some out. The data hold a few hundred thousand clones, with 88% observed a single time. Trimming left V 3 bases short and J 9 bases short, with 17 bases between. CDR1 and CDR2 from the germline V gene are LGHDT and YNNKEL (reference sequence). The CDR3 loop spans 14 amino acids. The data were obtained in a study of blood T cell repertoires in COVID-19. Study summary: The cDNA or gDNA used as material had been derived from T cells, B-cell-depleted T cells, or PBMCs.

This receptor was obtained from a woman in her 30s who had recovered from COVID-19. The sequencing sample was made of peripheral blood. This chain joins TRBV3-1 (or the pseudogene TRBV3-2) and TRBJ1-1; perhaps TRBD1 as D (6 bases). This CDR3 reads CASSHTPQGPQAFF. Here the CDR3 DNA reads TGTGCCAGCAGCCACACTCCCCAGGGGCCGCAAGCTTTCTTT.